This TCR beta chain was observed in a study of T cell repertoires in cytomegalovirus infection. In the study overall: Selection of CMV epitopes for the study included recently identified HLA-C-restricted and well-studied HLA-B-restricted ones. Public signatures in TCR beta pointed to CMV infection and matching HLA type. The study, taken as a whole, reports: Cumulative frequency of public TCR beta families picked out carriers of CMV plus the relevant HLA. The ex vivo response was dominated by HLA-C-restricted CMV-specific TCR beta clonotypes.

The table lists this clonotype with many counts. Its specificity is unknown. In TCRdb, the reads were re-called with MiXCR into one record per CDR3 protein. This table holds 200,000 to 250,000 distinct CDR3 sequences, around 35% found once. The TCR comes from a human donor in good health (CMV status not recorded). Some clones in this sample may be carry-over from other donors' samples. This sample comprised CD8+ T cells from cultured PBMCs, obtained from culture after CMV antigen stimulation.

The CDR3 DNA reads as TGTGCCAGCAGCTTAACGGGCAGGCAGTTACCCTACGAGCAGTACTTC. Residues: CASSLTGRQLPYEQYF. The rearrangement joins TRBV7-2 to TRBJ2-7; D not resolved. Trimming stripped 2 bases from V and 2 bases from J, with 16 bases between. Germline V CDR1 and CDR2: SGHTA, FQGNSA. The CDR3 covers 16 residues.